This is a list of T cell receptor beta chains from one sample in a study of T cells after yellow fever vaccination. One entry per CDR3 protein results from TCRdb running MiXCR on the 5' RACE reads. The sample contains about 300,000 distinct CDR3 sequences, under 9% of which appear only once. Material: CD4+ T cells sorted from PBMCs, obtained 5 days after the yellow fever booster vaccination. These receptors came from a man younger than 30 who received the YFV17D yellow fever vaccine. The CDR3 runs from the conserved cysteine through the conserved F or W.

TRBV7-2	TRBJ2-5	CASSFNWETQYF
TRBV20-1	TRBJ1-2	CSASSEVPDYGYTF
TRBV18	TRBJ1-2	CASSTDRYGYTF
TRBV5-1	TRBJ1-3	CASSLASTGSSGNTIYF
TRBV7-2	TRBJ2-2	CASSSRTSPGELFF
TRBV19	TRBJ2-7	CASSIWSTGGEEQYF
TRBV5-5	TRBJ2-3	CASSSQGASTDTQYF
TRBV20-1	TRBJ2-1	CSARSGGAIPSSYNEQFF
TRBV15	TRBJ1-1	CATGGFTEAFF
TRBV5-1	TRBJ1-5	CASSLRGADSNQPQHF
TRBV5-1	TRBJ1-6	CASSTGGVGSPLHF
TRBV5-1	TRBJ2-7	CASSSTTGGAGREQYF
TRBV30	TRBJ2-3	CAWSGRQGADTQYF
TRBV5-4	TRBJ2-2	CASSLAGKRTGELFF
TRBV5-4	TRBJ2-7	CASSPTSGASYEQYF
TRBV29-1	TRBJ1-5	CSVGPGPNQPQHF
TRBV19	TRBJ2-1	CASSTPGRYYNEQFF
TRBV20-1	TRBJ2-3	CSASSPSGGPRRADTQYF
TRBV20-1	TRBJ1-1	CSARGRRSGGATEAFF
TRBV12-3/TRBV12-4	TRBJ2-4	CASNLQGTNIQYF
TRBV4-2	TRBJ2-5	CASSQEWGQGGETQYF
TRBV20-1	TRBJ1-2	CSASTNPGYTF
TRBV7-2	TRBJ2-7	CASSLRGGKDYEQYF
TRBV4-1	TRBJ1-4	CASSAGTSRWGKLFF
TRBV11-2	TRBJ2-3	CASSLDRGRTDTQYF
TRBV4-3	TRBJ1-2	CASSRDRGLSYGYTF
TRBV2	TRBJ2-5	CASSPTLAQYF
TRBV24-1	TRBJ2-2	CATSDPENTGELFF
TRBV4-3	TRBJ2-2	CASSQGSRSNTGELFF
TRBV12-3/TRBV12-4	TRBJ1-5	CASSFFTGGHQPQHF
TRBV20-1	TRBJ2-1	CSAPGDRGNEQFF
TRBV19	TRBJ2-2	CASSSPGYTGELFF
TRBV9	TRBJ2-5	CASSVGGSGGTRAQYF
TRBV7-2	TRBJ2-3	CASSTYTDTQYF
TRBV7-9	TRBJ1-1	CASSTDRWTEAFF
TRBV6-2/TRBV6-3	TRBJ2-4	CASSSRENIQYF
TRBV4-3	TRBJ2-2	CASSRQGNRELFF
TRBV4-3	TRBJ1-4	CASGPGREKLFF
TRBV4-3	TRBJ1-2	CASSQEEGAGYGYTF
TRBV27	TRBJ2-2	CASSPLGQGKTGELFF
TRBV4-1	TRBJ1-4	CASSQEGGFNEKLFF
TRBV20-1	TRBJ1-2	CSAGWTGTNYGYTF
TRBV6-5	TRBJ2-2	CASRLPGGELFF
TRBV19	TRBJ2-3	CASSAGQRYVRRQDTQYF
TRBV18	TRBJ1-1	CASSINRVLGHQNTEAFF
TRBV7-9	TRBJ1-2	CASSPDGGLNYGYTF
TRBV7-9	TRBJ1-1	CASSSGKVGRVNTEAFF
TRBV30	TRBJ1-5	CAWSQGHSNQPQHF
TRBV9	TRBJ2-3	CASSVGSLSTDTQYF
TRBV5-1	TRBJ2-5	CASSLASIGETQYF